What follows is one TCR beta chain and its context. Genomic DNA of each subset was evenly split across several immunoSEQ plates. Original methodology: Filtering differed, since immunoSEQ gave only junction sequences and no quality scores. The assay was immunoSEQ multiplex PCR, and TCRdb's table has in-frame clones only and misses some. For V, J and clone size, that table is used; D and trimming come from the DNA. The table has around 2.1 million clones, roughly 95% seen once. The data stem from a study of shared clonotypes between healthy human individuals. Germline V gives CDR1 LGHNA, CDR2 YSLEER. The CDR3 has 18 amino acids. J was trimmed by 5 bases and V by 0 bases; bases with no gene match: 9.

The sample taken for sequencing was naive CD4+ T cells sorted from blood. Subset meaning: CD45RA+ positively selected. This sequence was found in a man between 18 and 35 years old in good health. V is TRBV4-3 and J is TRBJ2-6; 8 bases map to TRBD2. In DNA form, the CDR3 reads TGCGCCAGCAGCCAAGAGCAAAGCGGGAGTCTATGGGCCAACGTCCTGACTTTC. It yields the protein CASSQEQSGSLWANVLTF.